Below, 14 T cell receptor beta chains from the same sample are listed, as sequenced in a study of beta chain features in type 1 diabetes. Notes on the study in general: Among patients with Type 1 diabetes, TCRB CDR3s were moderately but significantly shorter in every one of the four CD4+ subsets.

The whole isolated RNA underwent reverse transcription, so sequencing captured expressed TCRB transcripts. Here immunoSEQ multiplex PCR was the method, and the copy in TCRdb shows in-frame clones only, minus some. The sample holds more than 550,000 clones, around an eighth seen once. No antigens are known for them. Specimen: naive CD4+ T cells from blood. The receptor set was obtained from a young man with type 1 diabetes.

V gene TRBV5-1 combines with J gene TRBJ2-3; the D gene is possibly TRBD2 (6 bases). Looked up from germline, CDR1 is SGHRS and CDR2 is YFSETQ. V lost 2 bases, J lost 4 bases, and 8 bases lay in between. The CDR3 has 13 amino acids. The CDR3: CASSFGGPDTQYF. The CDR3, as DNA: TGCGCCAGCAGCTTCGGGGGTCCAGATACGCAGTATTTT.

There are a few counts of this clone. The chain carries TRBV11-2 and TRBJ2-2, with 7 bases identical to TRBD2. The CDR3 contains 15 residues. The V gene's germline CDR1 is SGHAT and CDR2 FQNNGV. The V gene end was trimmed by 4 bases and the J gene end by 3 bases; junction bases not matched to a gene: 5. The CDR3 coding sequence is TGTGCCAGCAGCTCCCGGGCGGGGGACACCGGGGAGCTGTTTTTT. It is translated as CASSSRAGDTGELFF.

The rearrangement uses TRBV7-3 and TRBJ1-5, with TRBD1 matching 7 bases. Germline CDR1 reads SGHTA; CDR2 reads FQGTGA. The CDR3 contains 15 residues. The trim removed 5 bases at V and 0 bases at J, leaving 4 bases unmatched. In nucleotides, the CDR3 is TGTGCCAGCAGCATAGACAGGGATAGCAATCAGCCCCAGCATTTT. Translated: CASSIDRDSNQPQHF.

This clone has a handful of counts. The chain joins TRBV5-1 to TRBJ2-1; 11 bases align to TRBD2. From germline, CDR1 is SGHRS and CDR2 YFSETQ. The CDR3 consists of 15 residues. After removal of 4 bases from V and 8 bases from J, the junction contained 8 bases not matched to a gene. The CDR3 region has the DNA TGCGCCAGCAGCCCAACTAGCGGGAGAGGCGATGAGCAGTTCTTC. This translates into CASSPTSGRGDEQFF.

This chain joins TRBV9 and TRBJ1-1, with D possibly matching TRBD1 (5 bases). CDR1 SGDLS and CDR2 YYNGEE come from the germline V gene. V lost 4 bases and J 1 base, leaving 8 bases between the germline ends. This CDR3 contains 13 residues. The CDR3 DNA reads as TGTGCCAGCAGCCCGGACACGAACACTGAAGCTTTCTTT. This gives the protein CASSPDTNTEAFF.

This clone was seen a few times. The chain joins TRBV30 to TRBJ2-1; 8 nucleotides line up with TRBD2. J lost 5 bases, V lost 1 base, and 7 bases had no gene match. The germline CDR1 and CDR2 sequences are GTSNPN and SVGIG (reference sequence). The CDR3 is made up of 15 amino acids. The CDR3 here is CAWSAGGGSHNEQFF. The CDR3 bases are TGTGCCTGGAGTGCGGGCGGGGGGTCACACAATGAGCAGTTCTTC.

This clone appeared a few times. The J gene is TRBJ1-1, the V gene TRBV20-1; possibly TRBD1 for D (5 bases). Deletions cut 3 bases from V and 6 bases from J, with 8 bases between. Germline assignment: CDR1 DFQATT and CDR2 SNEGSKA (reference sequence). The CDR3 loop spans 11 amino acids. For the CDR3, the DNA is TGCAGTGCTAGTTCGGGGCCTGAAGCTTTCTTT. This translates into CSASSGPEAFF.

This clone has only a few counts. The chain couples TRBV6-6 to TRBJ1-1; D uncertain. The CDR3 is made up of 12 amino acids. Per the germline V gene, CDR1 is MNHNY and CDR2 is SVGAGI (reference sequence). Trimming shortened V by 4 bases and J by 6 bases, and 9 bases separated the two germline ends. CDR3 in DNA: TGTGCCAGCAGTTTCACAGCCTCTGAAGCTTTCTTT. It yields the protein CASSFTASEAFF.

This clone was detected only a few times. The chain links TRBV18 to TRBJ2-4, with D perhaps matching TRBD2 (6 bases). The ends were cut back, 0 bases at V and 9 bases at J, with 12 bases in the middle. This CDR3 is 14 amino acids long. Germline V gene data show CDR1 as KGHSH and CDR2 as LQKENI. The CDR3: CASSPPEGVGIQYF. The CDR3 coding sequence is TGTGCCAGCTCACCACCGGAGGGTGTGGGCATTCAGTACTTC.

The genes are TRBV18 and TRBJ2-4, with D perhaps assigned TRBD1 or TRBD2 (5 bases each). Trimming removed 2 bases at V and 8 bases at J, with 28 bases between. Looked up from germline, CDR1 is KGHSH and CDR2 is LQKENI. The CDR3 contains 19 residues. This CDR3 reads CASSPRSRGREWSRDIQYF. The CDR3 DNA reads as TGTGCCAGCTCACCAAGAAGCCGGGGCAGGGAATGGTCAAGAGACATTCAGTACTTC.

This clone was recorded a few times. The chain is built from TRBV28 and TRBJ2-3; either TRBD1 or TRBD2 may fit D (5 bases each). Germline V gene sequence: CDR1 MDHEN, CDR2 SYDVKM. The germline V and J ends were trimmed by 6 bases and 9 bases, with 13 bases remaining between them. This CDR3 region has 12 residues. This chain's CDR3 is CASRPGTGTQYF. In DNA, the CDR3 is TGTGCCAGCAGGCCAGGGACCGGAACGCAGTATTTT.

The chain links TRBV28 to TRBJ2-7; tentatively, D is TRBD1 (6 bases). The germline CDR1 and CDR2 sequences are MDHEN and SYDVKM. The germline V and J ends were trimmed by 8 bases and 4 bases, with 9 bases remaining between them. CDR3 length: 11 amino acids. Written as DNA, the CDR3 is TGTGCCAGCCTGGGGGCTTACGAGCAGTACTTC. Its protein is CASLGAYEQYF.

The V gene is TRBV5-6, the J gene TRBJ2-2, with D possibly being TRBD2 (6 bases). V was pared by 0 bases and J by 3 bases, with 15 bases between. This CDR3 contains 17 residues. Germline-derived CDR1 and CDR2 are SGHDT and YYEEEE. This CDR3 reads CASSLGFGSSYTGELFF. The CDR3 DNA sequence: TGTGCCAGCAGCTTGGGTTTCGGGAGCAGTTACACCGGGGAGCTGTTTTTT.

The V gene is TRBV2, the J gene TRBJ2-3; 10 positions match TRBD2. The V segment lost 0 bases and the J segment 1 base; nucleotides outside the gene matches: 1. This CDR3 spans 16 amino acids. Germline V CDR1 and CDR2: SNHLY, FYNNEI. CDR3 DNA sequence: TGTGCCAGCAGTGAAGCTAGCGGGGGGCGCACAGATACGCAGTATTTT. This translates into CASSEASGGRTDTQYF.